A single sample gave rise to the 3 T cell receptor beta chains below, sequenced in a study of cytomegalovirus exposure and HLA in healthy donors. Researchers ran the PCR with 60 Vbeta and 13 Jbeta primers. TCRdb's copy holds only in-frame clones and misses some; the assay was immunoSEQ multiplex PCR. Seen here are roughly 180,000 clones, 76% observed once, and the top ten hold roughly 1.6%. The sequenced sample was PBMCs. The receptors here all came from a man aged 18 to 30 in good health and CMV-seronegative.

The V call is TRBV10-2, the J call TRBJ2-1, with 12 bases matching TRBD2. V shed 2 bases, J shed 8 bases, and the junction held 4 bases outside the gene matches. CDR3 length equals 15 residues. The germline V gene encodes CDR1 WSHSY and CDR2 SAAADI. CDR3 loop: CASSELTSGSDEQFF. The CDR3 DNA follows: TGCGCCAGCAGTGAGCTGACTAGCGGGAGCGATGAGCAGTTCTTC.

The V and J genes are TRBV19 and TRBJ2-6, with 8 bases aligning to TRBD2. The ends lost 6 bases at V and 3 bases at J; junction bases unmatched: 7. The CDR3 has 16 amino acids. Germline CDR1 reads LNHDA; CDR2 reads SQIVND (reference sequence). The CDR3 sequence is CASRPRLASGANVLTF. CDR3 bases: TGTGCCAGTAGACCTCGACTAGCGAGTGGGGCCAACGTCCTGACTTTC.

The chain couples TRBV2 to TRBJ1-4; 8 nucleotides line up with TRBD1. Per germline, CDR1 SNHLY and CDR2 FYNNEI. CDR3 length: 16 amino acids. V lost 6 bases, J lost 3 bases, and 9 bases stayed unmatched. The CDR3 nucleotides are TGTGCCAGCAGGGAACTTCAGGGGGCGGCTAATGAAAAACTGTTTTTT. Protein: CASRELQGAANEKLFF.